This TCR beta chain comes out of a study of blood T cells in healthy people across ages. Concerning this clonotype itself: A much larger clone differs by one base, so this may be a read error.

The use of a sample-barcoded 5' primer and a J-beta primer mix characterized a second PCR of roughly 6 to 11 cycles. TCRdb redid the calling of the 5' RACE reads with MiXCR, one entry per CDR3 protein. There are around 1.5 million distinct CDR3 sequences in the sample; 42% occur only once, and approximately 7.9% lies in the top ten. There were healthy Caucasian individuals from Russia, aged roughly 6 to 100, serving as donors. The draw of peripheral blood yielded ten milliliters from each donor. In each sample, at least 6 million PBMCs were isolated. Germline values: CDR1 SQVTM, CDR2 ANQGSEA. The germline V and J ends were trimmed by 6 bases and 8 bases, with 20 bases remaining between them. The CDR3 sequence is 14 residues long.

Sequencing was performed on blood. The chain is built from TRBV29-1 and TRBJ2-1; either TRBD1 or TRBD2 may supply D (7 bases each). This sequence was found in a woman aged 18-30 years in good health. This chain's CDR3 is CSVWGGQGVDEQFF. The CDR3 DNA is TGCAGCGTGTGGGGGGGGCAGGGGGTCGATGAGCAGTTCTTC.